A selection of T cell receptor beta chains follows, all from one sample in a study of blood T cell repertoires in COVID-19. Sequencing used immunoSEQ multiplex PCR; TCRdb keeps in-frame clones, though not all of them. The data show 130,000 or so clones, approximately 88% seen once. The sequencing sample was made of peripheral blood. These receptor sequences come from an elderly woman with acute or convalescent COVID-19. CDR3s include the opening cysteine and the closing phenylalanine or tryptophan. The D gene is left open where the match is weak. Size values are once, few and many counts, or a class for expanded clones, and some rows have none.

d_gene: -
abundance: -
j_gene: TRBJ2-1
v_gene: TRBV5-1
CDR3nt: TGCGCCAGCAGCCCCAGGGGCTCCTACAATGAGCAGTTCTTC
CDR3aa: CASSPRGSYNEQFF

d_gene: -
abundance: -
j_gene: TRBJ2-7
v_gene: TRBV7-6
CDR3nt: TGTGCCAGCAGCTTGGGAGGGGGGGTATTAAGCGAGCAGTACTTC
CDR3aa: CASSLGGGVLSEQYF

d_gene: TRBD1
abundance: -
j_gene: TRBJ2-1
v_gene: TRBV5-1
CDR3nt: TGCGCCAGCAGCTTGGGGACAGGGCGGGAGCAGTTCTTC
CDR3aa: CASSLGTGREQFF

d_gene: TRBD2
abundance: -
j_gene: TRBJ2-5
v_gene: TRBV7-9
CDR3nt: TGTGCCAGCAGCTCAAGACTAGCTGGGAGAGAGACCCAGTACTTC
CDR3aa: CASSSRLAGRETQYF

d_gene: -
abundance: -
j_gene: TRBJ2-5
v_gene: TRBV7-2
CDR3nt: TGTGCCAGCAGCCGCGGTACAGGGGAGACCCAGTACTTC
CDR3aa: CASSRGTGETQYF

d_gene: TRBD1
abundance: -
j_gene: TRBJ1-1
v_gene: TRBV6-5
CDR3nt: TGTGCCAGCAGTTCCAGGGACAGGAACACTGAAGCTTTCTTT
CDR3aa: CASSSRDRNTEAFF

d_gene: -
abundance: -
j_gene: TRBJ2-1
v_gene: TRBV29-1
CDR3nt: TGCAGCGTTGTGCGGCAGCAGACCAACAATGAGCAGTTCTTC
CDR3aa: CSVVRQQTNNEQFF

d_gene: -
abundance: -
j_gene: TRBJ2-1
v_gene: TRBV21-1
CDR3nt: TGTGCCAGCAGCAAAGTAGACAGGGGGTTCTACAATGAGCAGTTCTTC
CDR3aa: CASSKVDRGFYNEQFF

d_gene: TRBD1
abundance: -
j_gene: TRBJ2-7
v_gene: TRBV3-1/TRBV3-2
CDR3nt: TGTGCCAGCAGCCAAGACGGCAGGGGGATCGACGAGCAGTACTTC
CDR3aa: CASSQDGRGIDEQYF

d_gene: -
abundance: -
j_gene: TRBJ2-2
v_gene: TRBV11-3
CDR3nt: TGTGCCAGCAGCTTGAGGCGGGGGAACACCGGGGAGCTGTTTTTT
CDR3aa: CASSLRRGNTGELFF

d_gene: TRBD1
abundance: few
j_gene: TRBJ1-4
v_gene: TRBV7-9
CDR3nt: TGTGCCAGCAGCCTTTGGACAGGGGGACGGTCTAATGAAAAACTGTTTTTT
CDR3aa: CASSLWTGGRSNEKLFF

d_gene: TRBD2
abundance: -
j_gene: TRBJ2-1
v_gene: TRBV9
CDR3nt: TGTGCCAGCAGCGTAGTAGCGGGGACCACCTACAATGAGCAGTTCTTC
CDR3aa: CASSVVAGTTYNEQFF

d_gene: -
abundance: once
j_gene: TRBJ2-5
v_gene: TRBV7-8
CDR3nt: TGTGCCAGCAGCTTAGGGTCAGTACCAGAGACCCAGTACTTC
CDR3aa: CASSLGSVPETQYF

d_gene: TRBD1
abundance: -
j_gene: TRBJ2-2
v_gene: TRBV7-9
CDR3nt: TGTGCCAGCAGCCGACCGGACAGGGGAGGGGGAACCGGGGAGCTGTTTTTT
CDR3aa: CASSRPDRGGGTGELFF

d_gene: TRBD1
abundance: once
j_gene: TRBJ2-5
v_gene: TRBV6-2/TRBV6-3
CDR3nt: TGTGCCAGCAGTTCCATGGGGACAGGGGGCGCAGAGACCCAGTACTTC
CDR3aa: CASSSMGTGGAETQYF

d_gene: -
abundance: -
j_gene: TRBJ1-1
v_gene: TRBV13
CDR3nt: TGTGCCAGCAGCTTAACAACAGAATCTGAAGCTTTCTTT
CDR3aa: CASSLTTESEAFF

d_gene: -
abundance: -
j_gene: TRBJ1-2
v_gene: TRBV14
CDR3nt: TGTGCCAGCAGCCAAGGGCGGGCCTTCATCTATGGCTACACCTTC
CDR3aa: CASSQGRAFIYGYTF

d_gene: TRBD2
abundance: -
j_gene: TRBJ2-4
v_gene: TRBV7-2
CDR3nt: TGTGCCAGCAGCCTAACTAGCGGGGGTGCCCAAAACATTCAGTACTTC
CDR3aa: CASSLTSGGAQNIQYF

d_gene: TRBD1
abundance: -
j_gene: TRBJ1-1
v_gene: TRBV5-1
CDR3nt: TGCGCCAGTGTAGCAGGGGGTGAAAACACTGAAGCTTTCTTT
CDR3aa: CASVAGGENTEAFF

d_gene: -
abundance: -
j_gene: TRBJ1-1
v_gene: TRBV15
CDR3nt: TGTGCCACCGGGGGGTTCCTTAACACTGAAGCTTTCTTT
CDR3aa: CATGGFLNTEAFF

d_gene: TRBD2
abundance: -
j_gene: TRBJ2-5
v_gene: TRBV10-1
CDR3nt: TGCGCCAGCAGTGAGGGACTAGCGGGGGGACAAGAGACCCAGTACTTC
CDR3aa: CASSEGLAGGQETQYF

d_gene: TRBD1
abundance: -
j_gene: TRBJ1-1
v_gene: TRBV5-8
CDR3nt: TGTGCCAGCAGCTTGTGGTCCGGACAGGTCCCCATGAACACTGAAGCTTTCTTT
CDR3aa: CASSLWSGQVPMNTEAFF

d_gene: TRBD1
abundance: -
j_gene: TRBJ2-1
v_gene: TRBV7-8
CDR3nt: TGTGCCAGCAGCCCAAACAACAGGGGGCGCGGTAATGAGCAGTTCTTC
CDR3aa: CASSPNNRGRGNEQFF

d_gene: TRBD2
abundance: -
j_gene: TRBJ2-1
v_gene: TRBV9
CDR3nt: TGTGCCAGCAGCGTAGCTACGGGGAGCGGGAGCTCCTACAATGAGCAGTTCTTC
CDR3aa: CASSVATGSGSSYNEQFF

d_gene: -
abundance: -
j_gene: TRBJ1-2
v_gene: TRBV25-1
CDR3nt: TGTGCCAGCAGGGACAGTAACTATGGCTACACCTTC
CDR3aa: CASRDSNYGYTF

d_gene: TRBD1
abundance: -
j_gene: TRBJ1-1
v_gene: TRBV6-4
CDR3nt: TGTGCCAGCAGTGCCGACAGGGGGGCCTCTTTTGAAGCTTTCTTT
CDR3aa: CASSADRGASFEAFF

d_gene: -
abundance: -
j_gene: TRBJ1-5
v_gene: TRBV5-8
CDR3nt: TGTGCCAGCAGCTTGGAGGGGAGGAGCAATCAGCCCCAGCATTTT
CDR3aa: CASSLEGRSNQPQHF

d_gene: -
abundance: -
j_gene: TRBJ1-5
v_gene: TRBV18
CDR3nt: TGTGCCAGCTCAACTCATGGGCCAGGTAGCAATCAGCCCCAGCATTTT
CDR3aa: CASSTHGPGSNQPQHF

d_gene: TRBD1
abundance: -
j_gene: TRBJ1-1
v_gene: TRBV14
CDR3nt: TGTGCCAGCAGCCCCTGGGGACAGGGGGTCTCGAGAGCTTTCTTT
CDR3aa: CASSPWGQGVSRAFF

d_gene: -
abundance: -
j_gene: TRBJ2-7
v_gene: TRBV5-6
CDR3nt: TGTGCCAGCAGCCGAGGACAGAGCTACGAGCAGTACTTC
CDR3aa: CASSRGQSYEQYF

d_gene: TRBD1
abundance: -
j_gene: TRBJ2-5
v_gene: TRBV6-5
CDR3nt: TGTGCCAGCAACCCAAGGACAGGGGAAGAGACCCAGTACTTC
CDR3aa: CASNPRTGEETQYF

d_gene: -
abundance: -
j_gene: TRBJ2-1
v_gene: TRBV24-1
CDR3nt: TGTGCCACCAGTGATGGGCAGCTCTACAATGAGCAGTTCTTC
CDR3aa: CATSDGQLYNEQFF

d_gene: TRBD1
abundance: -
j_gene: TRBJ1-5
v_gene: TRBV7-2
CDR3nt: TGTGCCAGCAGCTTAGGCGGGACAGGCACCAATCAGCCCCAGCATTTT
CDR3aa: CASSLGGTGTNQPQHF

d_gene: -
abundance: -
j_gene: TRBJ2-1
v_gene: TRBV7-9
CDR3nt: TGTGCCAGCAGCTTCCAGGGCTCCTACAATGAGCAGTTCTTC
CDR3aa: CASSFQGSYNEQFF

d_gene: TRBD2
abundance: -
j_gene: TRBJ2-7
v_gene: TRBV7-2
CDR3nt: TGTGCCAGCAGCTCTCGGACTAGCGGGAGGGCCTTATTTAGCGAGCAGTACTTC
CDR3aa: CASSSRTSGRALFSEQYF

d_gene: -
abundance: few
j_gene: TRBJ1-3
v_gene: TRBV5-5
CDR3nt: TGTGCCAGCAGCTTGGAGCCGTGGGGGGACTCTGGAAACACCATATATTTT
CDR3aa: CASSLEPWGDSGNTIYF

d_gene: TRBD2
abundance: -
j_gene: TRBJ2-1
v_gene: TRBV7-2
CDR3nt: TGTGCCAGCAGCTTAGATTTTAGCGGGGGATCGAATGAGCAGTTCTTC
CDR3aa: CASSLDFSGGSNEQFF